Below, 21 T cell receptor beta chains from the same sample are listed, as sequenced in a study of cytomegalovirus exposure and HLA in healthy donors. The PCR ran on 60 Vbeta and 13 Jbeta primers. Here immunoSEQ multiplex PCR was the method, and the copy in TCRdb shows in-frame clones only, minus some. The profile shows about 80,000 clones, less than 80% of them singletons. Sequenced: PBMCs. These receptors were taken from a woman aged 45-59 years in good health and CMV-seropositive.

V and J are TRBV6-1 and TRBJ1-2; TRBD1 matches 10 bases. V was pared by 8 bases and J by 2 bases, with 2 bases of the junction left unmatched. Per the germline V gene, CDR1 is MNHNS and CDR2 is SASEGT. This CDR3 is built from 13 residues. The chain's CDR3 is CASVGQGNYGYTF. The CDR3 bases are TGTGCCAGCGTGGGACAGGGGAACTATGGCTACACCTTC.

The J gene is TRBJ2-1, the V gene TRBV19; D gene uncertain. The V gene lost 4 bases and the J gene lost 5 bases, with 18 bases spanning the gap. The CDR3 is 16 residues long. Germline CDR1 and CDR2: LNHDA and SQIVND (reference sequence). CDR3 protein: CASSRLSLQFNNEQFF. As DNA, the CDR3 is TGTGCCAGTAGTAGACTCAGCCTACAATTCAACAATGAGCAGTTCTTC.

This chain connects TRBV5-1 to TRBJ2-3, with 7 positions matching TRBD2. Germline V lookup: CDR1 SGHRS, CDR2 YFSETQ. Trimming at V came to 0 bases and at J to 2 bases, leaving 3 bases not matched to a gene. The CDR3 length is 15 residues. The CDR3 sequence: CASSLDRGDTDTQYF. For the CDR3, the DNA is TGCGCCAGCAGCTTGGATCGGGGGGACACAGATACGCAGTATTTT.

The genes are TRBV4-2 and TRBJ2-3, with D unresolved. V was pared by 1 base and J by 5 bases, with 4 bases between. The CDR3 has 12 residues. Looked up from germline, CDR1 is LGHNA and CDR2 is YNFKEQ. This CDR3 is CASSQAQDTQYF. The CDR3 region has the DNA TGTGCCAGCAGCCAAGCCCAAGATACGCAGTATTTT.

Comments on this clone: As the CDR3 is not closed by the conserved phenylalanine or tryptophan, this likely results from a read error. No DNA is shown, since the ends of the CDR3 on it are uncertain; the CDR3 is the one TCRdb lists. The V call is TRBV6-1, the J call TRBJ1-2; TRBD1, as called in the table, went unchecked against the DNA. Per the germline V gene, CDR1 is MNHNS and CDR2 is SASEGT. The CDR3 has 12 amino acids, counting both end residues. This CDR3 is CASSEAGDRELL.

This chain joins TRBV2 and TRBJ2-3; D gene ambiguous. V was trimmed by 7 bases and J by 3 bases, leaving 11 bases between them. CDR1 and CDR2 (germline): SNHLY, FYNNEI. The CDR3 is 13 residues long. The CDR3 nucleotides are TGTGCCAGCACCCGGGTAGAGACAGATACGCAGTATTTT. It is translated as CASTRVETDTQYF.

The gene calls are TRBV7-3 and TRBJ2-1, with 8 positions matching TRBD2. The germline gives CDR1 SGHTA, CDR2 FQGTGA. This CDR3 spans 16 amino acids. The V gene end was trimmed by 5 bases and the J gene end by 7 bases; junction bases not matched to a gene: 13. CDR3 DNA sequence: TGTGCCAGCAGCCTCTTTAGACGGGGGGGCCGGAATGAGCAGTTCTTC. The encoded protein is CASSLFRRGGRNEQFF.

This sequence joins TRBV9 and TRBJ1-3; D remains unclear. Germline V gene sequence: CDR1 SGDLS, CDR2 YYNGEE. This CDR3 contains 14 residues. V was shortened by 0 bases and J by 0 bases, with 4 bases between the two germline ends. The CDR3 region is CASSVVSSGNTIYF. CDR3 in DNA: TGTGCCAGCAGCGTAGTGAGCTCTGGAAACACCATATATTTT.

J is TRBJ1-3 and V is TRBV9; 7 nucleotides agree with TRBD1. Looked up from germline, CDR1 is SGDLS and CDR2 is YYNGEE. This CDR3 has 14 residues. The V segment lost 3 bases and the J segment 3 bases; nucleotides outside the gene matches: 3. CDR3 nucleotide sequence: TGTGCCAGCAGCGGCGACAGGGATGGAAACACCATATATTTT. Protein sequence: CASSGDRDGNTIYF.

V is TRBV11-2 and J is TRBJ2-3; 8 bases align to TRBD1. The CDR3 spans 14 residues. The V and J ends lost 1 base and 4 bases, in that order; junction bases with no gene match: 1. Per the germline V gene, CDR1 is SGHAT and CDR2 is FQNNGV. CDR3 DNA: TGTGCCAGCAGCTTAGGGACAGGGCCAGATACGCAGTATTTT. Amino acids: CASSLGTGPDTQYF.

This clone was counted a few times. The genes are TRBV28 and TRBJ2-7; 10 bases are shared with TRBD1. Germline CDR1 reads MDHEN; CDR2 reads SYDVKM. After removal of 5 bases from V and 4 bases from J, the junction contained 11 bases not matched to a gene. The CDR3 extends over 16 amino acids. CDR3 region: CASSPTGQGFGYEQYV. CDR3 DNA sequence: TGTGCCAGCAGTCCTACGGGACAGGGGTTTGGATACGAGCAGTACGTC.

The chain joins TRBV7-9 to TRBJ2-3; TRBD2 matches 8 bases. The ends lost 4 bases at V and 3 bases at J; junction bases unmatched: 6. CDR1 and CDR2 (germline): SEHNR, FQNEAQ (reference sequence). There are 15 residues in the CDR3. The CDR3, as DNA: TGTGCCAGCAGCTCAGGCGGGGGGAGGACAGATACGCAGTATTTT. It encodes CASSSGGGRTDTQYF.

This sequence joins TRBV28 and TRBJ1-2; no firm D call. Trimming removed 3 bases at V and 4 bases at J, with 9 bases between. The germline gives CDR1 MDHEN, CDR2 SYDVKM. This CDR3 has 13 residues. CDR3 in amino acids: CASSLPGPYGYTF. The CDR3 DNA reads TGTGCCAGCAGTTTGCCAGGCCCCTATGGCTACACCTTC.

V gene TRBV6-4 combines with J gene TRBJ1-1; D is perhaps TRBD1 (5 bases). Germline assignment: CDR1 MRHNA and CDR2 SNTAGT. V lost 2 bases, J lost 1 base, and 11 bases lay in between. The CDR3 spans 15 residues. The CDR3 nucleotides are TGTGCCAGCAGTGACAGGACACTGGAGAACACTGAAGCTTTCTTT. Its translation: CASSDRTLENTEAFF.

The genes are TRBV10-1 and TRBJ2-5; 9 bases match TRBD1. Germline-derived CDR1 and CDR2 are WNHNN and SYGVQD (reference sequence). The trim removed 6 bases at V and 1 base at J, leaving 3 bases unmatched. This CDR3 is built from 14 residues. The CDR3 region is CASSRTGVQETQYF. As DNA, the CDR3 is TGCGCCAGCAGCCGGACAGGGGTCCAAGAGACCCAGTACTTC.

CDR3 bases: TGTGCCAGCAGTGAAGAGCAGGGCAATCAGCCCCAGCATTTT. Its protein is CASSEEQGNQPQHF. The chain uses TRBV2 and TRBJ1-5; D not certain. Germline CDR1 and CDR2: SNHLY and FYNNEI. CDR3 length equals 14 residues. With 1 base removed from V and 2 bases from J, the gap between germline ends came to 6 bases.

This clone was observed a few times. The CDR3 loop is CASSSTGAGGYTF. CDR3 DNA: TGTGCCAGCAGCTCGACAGGGGCCGGGGGCTACACCTTC. V and J are TRBV13 and TRBJ1-2; 8 positions match TRBD1. The CDR3 is 13 residues long. Germline CDR1 reads PRHDT; CDR2 reads FYEKMQ (reference sequence). Trimming at V came to 4 bases and at J to 8 bases, leaving 6 bases not matched to a gene. Full variable domain (rest looked up from reference TRBV13 and TRBJ1-2): AAGVIQSPRHLIKEKRETATLKCYPIPRHDTVYWYQQGPGQDPQFLISFYEKMQSDKGSIPDRFSAQQFSDYHSELNMSSLELGDSALYFCASSSTGAGGYTFGSGTRLTVV.

This clone was picked up one time. The rearrangement joins TRBV5-1 to TRBJ2-5; 7 bases match TRBD1. The CDR3 is made up of 12 amino acids. The V gene's germline CDR1 is SGHRS and CDR2 YFSETQ. V was clipped by 4 bases and J by 14 bases; unmatched bases: 11. The chain's CDR3 is CASSRGQTDSYF. The CDR3 nucleotides are TGCGCCAGCAGCCGGGGACAGACCGATAGTTACTTC.

The V call is TRBV18, the J call TRBJ1-4; the D gene is possibly TRBD1 (6 bases). V lost 0 bases to trimming and J lost 4 bases, with 12 bases between them. Germline lookup yields CDR1 KGHSH and CDR2 LQKENI. The CDR3 runs to 16 residues. In DNA, the CDR3 is TGTGCCAGCTCACCACCTAACCGGGACAATAATGAAAAACTGTTTTTT. It encodes CASSPPNRDNNEKLFF.

This clone was detected only a few times. The V gene is TRBV18, the J gene TRBJ2-5, with D perhaps matching TRBD2 (5 bases). The CDR3 is 13 amino acids. The germline gives CDR1 KGHSH, CDR2 LQKENI. V lost 1 base and J 4 bases, leaving 7 bases between the germline ends. The CDR3 loop is CASSPQGGETQYF. CDR3 nucleotide sequence: TGTGCCAGCTCACCACAAGGAGGAGAGACCCAGTACTTC.

The J gene is TRBJ2-5, the V gene TRBV4-1; D is possibly TRBD2 (6 bases). The CDR3 extends over 15 amino acids. V was trimmed by 0 bases and J by 4 bases, leaving 12 bases between them. Germline V gene data show CDR1 as MGHRA and CDR2 as YSYEKL. CDR3 nucleotide sequence: TGCGCCAGCAGCCAAGAGGGCATGGGGGGAGAGACCCAGTACTTC. This sequence encodes CASSQEGMGGETQYF.